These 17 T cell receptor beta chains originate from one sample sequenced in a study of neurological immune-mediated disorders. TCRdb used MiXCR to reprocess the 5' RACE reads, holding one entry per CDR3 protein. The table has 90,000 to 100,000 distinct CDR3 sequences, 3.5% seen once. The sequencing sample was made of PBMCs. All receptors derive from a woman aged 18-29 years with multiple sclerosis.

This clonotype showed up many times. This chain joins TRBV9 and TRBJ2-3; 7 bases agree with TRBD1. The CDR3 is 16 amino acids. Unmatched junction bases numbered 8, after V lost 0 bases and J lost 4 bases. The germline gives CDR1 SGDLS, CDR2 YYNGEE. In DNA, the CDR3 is TGTGCCAGCAGCGTAGAGGGGGCAAGGGTTTCAGATACGCAGTATTTT. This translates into CASSVEGARVSDTQYF. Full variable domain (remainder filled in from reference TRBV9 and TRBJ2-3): DSGVTQTPKHLITATGQRVTLRCSPRSGDLSVYWYQQSLDQGLQFLIQYYNGEERAKGNILERFSAQQFPDLHSELNLSSLELGDSALYFCASSVEGARVSDTQYFGPGTRLTVL.

CDR3: CASSYGLAETPDEQFF. The CDR3 DNA follows: TGTGCCAGCAGTTACGGACTAGCGGAGACGCCCGATGAGCAGTTCTTC. J is TRBJ2-1 and V is TRBV27; 10 nucleotides align to TRBD2. Germline V gene sequence: CDR1 MNHEY, CDR2 SMNVEV (reference sequence). V trimming: 4 bases; J trimming: 8 bases; junction bases outside the gene matches: 11. The CDR3 extends over 16 amino acids.

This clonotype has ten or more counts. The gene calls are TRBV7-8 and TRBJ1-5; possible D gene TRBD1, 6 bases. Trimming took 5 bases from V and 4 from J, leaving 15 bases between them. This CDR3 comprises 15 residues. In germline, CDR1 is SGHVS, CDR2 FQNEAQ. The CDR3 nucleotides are TGTGCCAGCAGCCCGAATCGACAGGTAAATCAGCCCCAGCATTTT. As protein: CASSPNRQVNQPQHF.

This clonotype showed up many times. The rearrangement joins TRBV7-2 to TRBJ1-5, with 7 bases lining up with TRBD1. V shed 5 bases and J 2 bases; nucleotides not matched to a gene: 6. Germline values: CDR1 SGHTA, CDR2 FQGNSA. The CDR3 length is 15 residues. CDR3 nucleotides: TGTGCCAGCAGCGTTAGACAGGGTGGCAATCAGCCCCAGCATTTT. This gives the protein CASSVRQGGNQPQHF.

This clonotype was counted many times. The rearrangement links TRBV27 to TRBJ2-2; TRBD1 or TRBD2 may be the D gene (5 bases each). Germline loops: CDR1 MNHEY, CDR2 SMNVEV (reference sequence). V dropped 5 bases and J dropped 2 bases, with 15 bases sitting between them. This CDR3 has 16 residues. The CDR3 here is CASSKYRDPNTGELFF. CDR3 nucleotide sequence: TGTGCCAGCAGTAAATACCGGGACCCAAACACCGGGGAGCTGTTTTTT.

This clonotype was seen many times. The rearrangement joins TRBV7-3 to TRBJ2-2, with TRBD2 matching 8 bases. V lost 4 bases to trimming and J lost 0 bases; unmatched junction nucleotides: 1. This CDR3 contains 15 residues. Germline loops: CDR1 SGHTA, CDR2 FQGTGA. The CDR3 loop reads CASSSGLANTGELFF. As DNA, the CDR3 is TGTGCCAGCAGCTCGGGACTAGCGAACACCGGGGAGCTGTTTTTT.

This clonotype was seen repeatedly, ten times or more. For the CDR3, the DNA is TGCAGTGCAGAAGGACTAGCCAAAAACATTCAGTACTTC. Its translation: CSAEGLAKNIQYF. The V call is TRBV20-1, the J call TRBJ2-4; TRBD2 is a possible D gene (5 bases). Germline CDR1 DFQATT, CDR2 SNEGSKA (reference sequence). This CDR3 is 13 amino acids long. The V end was cut by 6 bases, the J end by 0 bases, with 9 bases between.

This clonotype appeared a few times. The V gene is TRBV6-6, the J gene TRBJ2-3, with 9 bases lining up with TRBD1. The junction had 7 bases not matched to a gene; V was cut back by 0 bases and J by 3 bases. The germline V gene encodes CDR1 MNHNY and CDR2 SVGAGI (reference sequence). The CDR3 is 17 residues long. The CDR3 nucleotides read TGTGCCAGCAGTTACTCGCCCGGGACAGGGATAACAGATACGCAGTATTTT. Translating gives CASSYSPGTGITDTQYF.

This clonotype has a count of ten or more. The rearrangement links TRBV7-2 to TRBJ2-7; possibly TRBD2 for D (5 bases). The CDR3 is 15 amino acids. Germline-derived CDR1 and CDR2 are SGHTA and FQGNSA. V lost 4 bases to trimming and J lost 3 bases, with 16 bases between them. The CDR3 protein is CASSSLWERDYEQYF. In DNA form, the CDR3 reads TGTGCCAGCAGCTCTCTGTGGGAGAGAGACTACGAGCAGTACTTC.

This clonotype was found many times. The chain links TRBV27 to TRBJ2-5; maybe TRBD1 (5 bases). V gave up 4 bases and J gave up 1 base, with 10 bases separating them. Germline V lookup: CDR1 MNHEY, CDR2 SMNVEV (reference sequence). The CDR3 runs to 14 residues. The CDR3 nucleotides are TGTGCCAGCAGTTACATTGACAGCCAAGAGACCCAGTACTTC. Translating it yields CASSYIDSQETQYF.

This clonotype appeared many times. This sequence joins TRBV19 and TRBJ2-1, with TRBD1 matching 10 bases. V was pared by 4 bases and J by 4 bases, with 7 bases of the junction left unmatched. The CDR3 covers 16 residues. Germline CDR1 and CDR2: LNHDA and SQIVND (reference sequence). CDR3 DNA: TGTGCCAGTAGTACCCTTGGACAGGGGGTGTACAATGAGCAGTTCTTC. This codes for CASSTLGQGVYNEQFF.

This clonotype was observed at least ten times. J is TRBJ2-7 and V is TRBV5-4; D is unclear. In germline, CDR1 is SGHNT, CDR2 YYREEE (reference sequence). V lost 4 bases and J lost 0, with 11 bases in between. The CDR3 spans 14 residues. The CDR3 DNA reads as TGTGCCAGCAGCGCGCGGCACGGCTCCTACGAGCAGTACTTC. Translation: CASSARHGSYEQYF.

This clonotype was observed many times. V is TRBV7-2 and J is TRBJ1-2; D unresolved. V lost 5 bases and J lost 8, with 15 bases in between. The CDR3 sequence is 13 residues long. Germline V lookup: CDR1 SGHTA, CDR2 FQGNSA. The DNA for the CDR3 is TGTGCCAGCAGCCCCCAAAGAGGAAACGGCTACACCTTC. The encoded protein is CASSPQRGNGYTF.

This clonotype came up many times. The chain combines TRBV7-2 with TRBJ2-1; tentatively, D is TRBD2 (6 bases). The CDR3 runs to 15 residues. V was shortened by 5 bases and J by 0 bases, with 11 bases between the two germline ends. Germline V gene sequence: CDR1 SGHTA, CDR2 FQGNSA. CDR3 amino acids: CASSRDLSSYNEQFF. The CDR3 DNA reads TGTGCCAGCAGCCGGGACTTAAGCTCCTACAATGAGCAGTTCTTC.

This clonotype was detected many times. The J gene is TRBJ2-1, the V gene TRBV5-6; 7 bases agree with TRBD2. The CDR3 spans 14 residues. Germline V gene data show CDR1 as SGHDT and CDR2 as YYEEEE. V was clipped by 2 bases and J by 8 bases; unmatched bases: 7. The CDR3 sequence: CASSFSGGSDEQFF. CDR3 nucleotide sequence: TGTGCCAGCAGCTTCTCCGGCGGGAGCGATGAGCAGTTCTTC.

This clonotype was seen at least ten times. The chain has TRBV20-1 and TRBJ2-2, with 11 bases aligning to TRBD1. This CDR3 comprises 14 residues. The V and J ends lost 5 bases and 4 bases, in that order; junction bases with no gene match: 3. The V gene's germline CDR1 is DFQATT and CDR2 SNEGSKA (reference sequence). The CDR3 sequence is CSALGTGGTGELFF. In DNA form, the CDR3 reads TGCAGTGCTCTCGGGACAGGGGGCACCGGGGAGCTGTTTTTT.

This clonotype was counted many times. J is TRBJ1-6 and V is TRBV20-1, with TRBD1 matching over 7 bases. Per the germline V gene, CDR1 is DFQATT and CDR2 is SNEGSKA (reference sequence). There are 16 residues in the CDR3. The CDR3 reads CSQGEYYSSYNSPLHF. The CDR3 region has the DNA TGCAGCCAGGGGGAGTACTACAGCTCCTATAATTCACCCCTCCACTTT.